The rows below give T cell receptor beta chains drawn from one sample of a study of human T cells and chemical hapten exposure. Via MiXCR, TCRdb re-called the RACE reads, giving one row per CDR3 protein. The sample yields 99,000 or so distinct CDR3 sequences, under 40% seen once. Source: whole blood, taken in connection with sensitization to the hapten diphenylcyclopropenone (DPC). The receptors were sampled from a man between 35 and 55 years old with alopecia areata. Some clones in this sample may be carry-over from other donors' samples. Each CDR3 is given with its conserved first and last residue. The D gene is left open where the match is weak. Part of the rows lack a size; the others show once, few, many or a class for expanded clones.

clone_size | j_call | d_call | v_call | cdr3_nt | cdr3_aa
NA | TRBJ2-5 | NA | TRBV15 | TGTGCCACCAGCAGAGAGGGGATTCAAGAGACCCAGTACTTC | CATSREGIQETQYF
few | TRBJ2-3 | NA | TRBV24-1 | TGTGCCACCAGTGATTTGCGTCCAGGGGCGGCGGTCGTCCCAGATACGCAGTATTTT | CATSDLRPGAAVVPDTQYF
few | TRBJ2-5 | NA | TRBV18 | TGTGCCAGCTCACCACCAGACAAAAAGACCCAGTACTTC | CASSPPDKKTQYF
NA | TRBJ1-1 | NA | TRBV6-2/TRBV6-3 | TGTGCCAGCGCCTCGAACACTGAAGCTTTCTTT | CASASNTEAFF
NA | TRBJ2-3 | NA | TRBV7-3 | TGTGCCAGCAGCTTAATTCCCAGAGGGATTTTCACAGATACGCAGTATTTT | CASSLIPRGIFTDTQYF
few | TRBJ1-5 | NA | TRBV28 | TGTGCCAGCAGCCCGATGAGGGGCAATCAGCCCCAGCATTTT | CASSPMRGNQPQHF
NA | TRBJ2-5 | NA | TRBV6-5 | TGTGCCAGCAGTTACAATGGGAATGGGGAGACCCAGTACTTC | CASSYNGNGETQYF
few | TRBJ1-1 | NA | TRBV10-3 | TGTGCCATCAGTGCCCGACAGCTCGAGAACACTGAAGCTTTCTTT | CAISARQLENTEAFF
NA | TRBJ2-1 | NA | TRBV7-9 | TGTGCCAGCAGCTTAGCTCTGTATGCCGGCTCGGAAGGGGGACATGAGCAGTTCTTC | CASSLALYAGSEGGHEQFF
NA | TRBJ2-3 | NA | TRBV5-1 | TGCGCCAGCAGCTTCCTTCAGGGTGTCGACACAGATACGCAGTATTTT | CASSFLQGVDTDTQYF
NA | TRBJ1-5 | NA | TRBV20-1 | TGCAGTGCTGTAAAGAGAGGGGCAACTCAGCCCCAGCATTTT | CSAVKRGATQPQHF
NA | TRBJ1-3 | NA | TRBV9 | TGTGCCAGCTGCGTAGTCGGGGATAGACTCTCTGGAAACACCATATATTTT | CASCVVGDRLSGNTIYF
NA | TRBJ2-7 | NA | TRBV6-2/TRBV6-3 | TGTGCCAGCAGTTATTCGACTCGCGCAATCGTAATATACGAGCAGTACTTC | CASSYSTRAIVIYEQYF
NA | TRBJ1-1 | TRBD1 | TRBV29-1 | TGCAGCGGGGACAGGGGGCCAACTGAAGCTTTCTTT | CSGDRGPTEAFF
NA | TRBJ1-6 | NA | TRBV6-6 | TGTGCCAGCAGCCCCCCGGGGTACAATTCACCCCTCCACTTT | CASSPPGYNSPLHF
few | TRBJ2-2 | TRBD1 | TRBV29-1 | TGCAGCGCCGGACCCGACAGGGGAAAGGCCGGGGAGCTGTTTTTT | CSAGPDRGKAGELFF
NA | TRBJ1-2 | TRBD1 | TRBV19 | TGTGCCAGTAGTATTGACAGGGGGCGAGGCTATGGCTACACCTTC | CASSIDRGRGYGYTF
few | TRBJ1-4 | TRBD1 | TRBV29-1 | TGCAGCGTTAGGACGGGGACAGGGACAAGAGAAAAACTGTTTTTT | CSVRTGTGTREKLFF
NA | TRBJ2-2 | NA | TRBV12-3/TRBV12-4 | TGTGCCAGCAGCCACGATTGGGCCGGGGAGCTGTTTTTT | CASSHDWAGELFF
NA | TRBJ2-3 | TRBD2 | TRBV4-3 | TGCGCCAGCAGCCAAGACCGGGGGGTGGCAGATACGCAGTATTTT | CASSQDRGVADTQYF
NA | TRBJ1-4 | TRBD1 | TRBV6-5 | TGTGCCAGCAGTTACTCGAGAGCCGGCAGGGGGGAGGGTGGACTGTTTTTT | CASSYSRAGRGEGGLFF
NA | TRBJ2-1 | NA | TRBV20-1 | TGCAGTGCTCAGGGACCCAATGAGCAGTTCTTC | CSAQGPNEQFF
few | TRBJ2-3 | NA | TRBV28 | TGTGCCAGCAGTTCCCCGGCGGGCCGCACAGATACGCAGTATTTT | CASSSPAGRTDTQYF
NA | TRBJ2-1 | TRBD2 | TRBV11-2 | TGTGCCAGCAGCCGGGGACTAGCGGGAAACAATGAGCAGTTCTTC | CASSRGLAGNNEQFF
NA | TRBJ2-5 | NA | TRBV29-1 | TGCAGCGTTGATGGGGAGGCGGGACAAGAGACCCAGTACTTC | CSVDGEAGQETQYF
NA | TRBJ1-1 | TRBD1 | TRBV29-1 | TGCAGCGTTAATAAATTTGGACAGGGGAGGAACACTGAAGCTTTCTTT | CSVNKFGQGRNTEAFF
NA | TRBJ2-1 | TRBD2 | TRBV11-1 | TGTGCCAGCAGCTCGCAGCGGGGAGGAAGGGATGAGCAGTTCTTC | CASSSQRGGRDEQFF
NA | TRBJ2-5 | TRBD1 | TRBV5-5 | TGTGCCAGCAGCCGAACTGATTGGGGACAGGGAGAGACCCAGTACTTC | CASSRTDWGQGETQYF